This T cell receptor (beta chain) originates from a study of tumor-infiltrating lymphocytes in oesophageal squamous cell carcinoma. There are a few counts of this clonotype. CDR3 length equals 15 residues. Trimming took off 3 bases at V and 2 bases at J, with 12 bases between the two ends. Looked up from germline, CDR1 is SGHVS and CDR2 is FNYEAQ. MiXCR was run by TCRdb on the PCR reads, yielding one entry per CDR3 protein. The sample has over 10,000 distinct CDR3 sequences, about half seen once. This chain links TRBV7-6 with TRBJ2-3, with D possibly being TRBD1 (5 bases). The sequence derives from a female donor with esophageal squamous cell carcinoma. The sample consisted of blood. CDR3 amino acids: CASSLGRVVTDTQYF. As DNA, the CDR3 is TGTGCCAGCAGCTTGGGCAGGGTGGTCACAGATACGCAGTATTTT.